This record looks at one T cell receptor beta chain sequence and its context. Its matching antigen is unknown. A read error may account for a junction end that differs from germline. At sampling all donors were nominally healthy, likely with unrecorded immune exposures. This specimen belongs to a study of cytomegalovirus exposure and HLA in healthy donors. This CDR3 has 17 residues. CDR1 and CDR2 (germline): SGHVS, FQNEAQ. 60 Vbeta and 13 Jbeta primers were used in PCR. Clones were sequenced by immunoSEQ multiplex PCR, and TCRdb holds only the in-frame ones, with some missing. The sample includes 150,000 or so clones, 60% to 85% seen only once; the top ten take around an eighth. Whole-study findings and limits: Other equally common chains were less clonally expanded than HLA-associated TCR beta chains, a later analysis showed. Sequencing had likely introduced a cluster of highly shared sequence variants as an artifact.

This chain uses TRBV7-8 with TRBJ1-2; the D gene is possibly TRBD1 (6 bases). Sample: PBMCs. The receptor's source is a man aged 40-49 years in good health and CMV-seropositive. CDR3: CASSQDLFRGHPYGYTF. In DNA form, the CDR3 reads TGCGCCAGCAGCCAAGATCTATTCAGGGGACACCCCTATGGCTACACCTTC.